What follows are 11 T cell receptor beta chains derived from one specimen sequenced in a study of T cells after yellow fever vaccination. TCRdb reprocessed the 5' RACE reads via MiXCR and lists one record per CDR3 protein. The data show hundreds of thousands of distinct CDR3 sequences, more than 3% seen once. This specimen consisted of PBMCs, obtained on the day of the yellow fever booster vaccination. These receptors all stem from a man younger than 35 who received the YFV17D yellow fever vaccine.

This clonotype has at least ten counts. The J gene is TRBJ2-1, the V gene TRBV7-2, with D possibly TRBD2 on 5 matching bases. The CDR3 extends over 16 amino acids. Trimming took off 6 bases at V and 1 base at J, with 16 bases between the two ends. Germline-derived CDR1 and CDR2 are SGHTA and FQGNSA. In nucleotides, the CDR3 is TGTGCCAGCAGTTTTGGCCAGACGGGGTCCTACAATGAGCAGTTCTTC. This translates into CASSFGQTGSYNEQFF.

This clonotype has a count of ten or more. The chain links TRBV15 to TRBJ1-2; D call uncertain. The CDR3 contains 13 residues. Per the germline V gene, CDR1 is LNHNV and CDR2 is YYDKDF (reference sequence). V was shortened by 5 bases and J by 4 bases, with 11 bases between the two germline ends. The DNA for the CDR3 is TGTGCCACCAGCGGGGAGGACGGCTATGGCTACACCTTC. It specifies CATSGEDGYGYTF.

This clonotype was observed many times. The V call is TRBV2, the J call TRBJ1-2, with 7 bases matching TRBD1. This CDR3 is 15 amino acids long. The V segment lost 6 bases and the J segment 0 bases; nucleotides outside the gene matches: 7. Germline CDR1 SNHLY, CDR2 FYNNEI. CDR3 coding DNA: TGTGCCAGCAGGGGGACAGCGACAGCTAACTATGGCTACACCTTC. Translation gives CASRGTATANYGYTF. The full variable domain, rest sourced from reference TRBV2 and TRBJ1-2, is EPEVTQTPSHQVTQMGQEVILRCVPISNHLYFYWYRQILGQKVEFLVSFYNNEISEKSEIFDDQFSVERPDGSNFTLKIRSTKLEDSAMYFCASRGTATANYGYTFGSGTRLTVV.

This clonotype was seen only a few times. The chain links TRBV4-3 to TRBJ1-3; no definite D call. The V gene's germline CDR1 is LGHNA and CDR2 YSLEER. The V and J ends lost 4 bases and 1 base respectively, with 11 bases between them. The CDR3 has 15 residues. CDR3 residues: CASSRLQESGNTIYF. The CDR3 bases are TGCGCCAGCAGCCGATTGCAGGAGTCTGGAAACACCATATATTTT.

This rearrangement joins TRBV4-3 to TRBJ2-3, with D tentatively TRBD2 (6 bases). The CDR3 sequence is 16 residues long. In germline, CDR1 is LGHNA, CDR2 YSLEER. V lost 4 bases and J 0 bases, leaving 14 bases between the germline ends. The CDR3 region has the DNA TGCGCCAGCAGCCCTGCGGCGGCGGGGAGCACAGATACGCAGTATTTT. It yields the protein CASSPAAAGSTDTQYF.

The rearrangement joins TRBV6-1 to TRBJ1-6, with a possible D match to TRBD1 (5 bases). This CDR3 is 16 amino acids long. The germline V gene has CDR1 MNHNS and CDR2 SASEGT. The V end was cut by 9 bases, the J end by 1 base, with 16 bases between. The CDR3 DNA reads TGTGCCAGTCAACGGGGGGTGGATTCCTATAATTCACCCCTCCACTTT. Protein sequence: CASQRGVDSYNSPLHF.

At least ten counts were recorded for this clonotype. The rearrangement joins TRBV29-1 to TRBJ1-1; no clear D gene. Trimming removed 6 bases from V and 4 bases from J, with 15 bases in between. This CDR3 region has 13 residues. Germline CDR1 and CDR2: SQVTM and ANQGSEA. The CDR3 protein is CSVAADPGTEAFF. The CDR3, as DNA: TGCAGCGTGGCAGCCGACCCGGGCACTGAAGCTTTCTTT.

CDR3 DNA: TGTGCCAGCAGCCCCAAGCCCGGGACAGGGTTCTATGGCTACACCTTC. This encodes CASSPKPGTGFYGYTF. This chain links TRBV7-9 with TRBJ1-2; 9 bases align to TRBD1. With V trimmed by 5 bases and J by 4 bases, 11 bases remained unmatched. The CDR3 totals 16 residues. CDR1 is SEHNR and CDR2 is FQNEAQ in the germline V gene (reference sequence).

The chain has TRBV28 and TRBJ1-5, with 8 positions matching TRBD1. The CDR3 runs 15 residues. In germline, CDR1 is MDHEN, CDR2 SYDVKM. Unmatched junction bases numbered 10, after V lost 5 bases and J lost 7 bases. The CDR3 DNA sequence: TGTGCCAGCAGTCCAGACAGGGGCTTCGAACAGCCCCAGCATTTT. Translating it yields CASSPDRGFEQPQHF.

This clonotype was seen at least ten times. This chain joins TRBV5-1 and TRBJ1-5; D unclear. Germline CDR1 is SGHRS and CDR2 is YFSETQ. The CDR3 is 15 amino acids. V dropped 0 bases and J dropped 6 bases, with 13 bases sitting between them. This CDR3 is CASSLGGPGSQPQHF. The CDR3 nucleotides are TGCGCCAGCAGCTTGGGAGGGCCGGGATCTCAGCCCCAGCATTTT.

This clonotype showed up many times. The chain couples TRBV2 to TRBJ2-3; TRBD2 matches at 14 bases. Unmatched junction bases numbered 10, after V lost 8 bases and J lost 0 bases. The CDR3 consists of 18 residues. Germline assignment: CDR1 SNHLY and CDR2 FYNNEI. The CDR3 is CASSWTSGGTPSTDTQYF. The CDR3 region has the DNA TGTGCCAGCTCCTGGACTAGCGGGGGGACACCTAGCACAGATACGCAGTATTTT.